The 4 T cell receptor beta chains presented below share a single source sample, sequenced in a study of control samples from healthy donors and cancer patients. Sequenced by immunoSEQ multiplex PCR; TCRdb stores in-frame clones only, minus some. The sample yields 95,000 to 150,000 clones, around 90% seen once. Source material: blood. The receptors stem from a man aged 50 or older in good health.

The J gene is TRBJ1-2, the V gene TRBV12-3 or TRBV12-4; D not resolved. The V gene lost 3 bases and the J gene lost 8 bases, with 7 bases spanning the gap. The CDR3 loop spans 11 amino acids. DNA of the CDR3: TGTGCCAGCAGTTTTGGCAGAGGCTACACCTTC. As protein: CASSFGRGYTF.

This rearrangement joins TRBV10-3 to TRBJ1-2; 8 positions agree with TRBD1. V lost 8 bases and J lost 2; bases outside the gene matches: 7. The CDR3 sequence is 14 residues long. Germline-derived CDR1 and CDR2 are ENHRY and SYGVKD. CDR3 protein: CAIQPQGANYGYTF. CDR3 bases: TGTGCCATCCAACCCCAGGGGGCGAACTATGGCTACACCTTC.

This clone was counted a few times. J is TRBJ1-4 and V is TRBV18; a possible D gene is TRBD1 (6 bases). The germline CDR1 and CDR2 sequences are KGHSH and LQKENI. This CDR3 has 13 residues. V dropped 6 bases and J dropped 2 bases, with 7 bases sitting between them. CDR3: CASSTGTNEKLFF. The CDR3 DNA reads TGTGCCAGCTCCACAGGGACTAATGAAAAACTGTTTTTT.

V is TRBV7-8 and J is TRBJ1-3; 9 bases fit TRBD1. The CDR3 totals 16 residues. With 5 bases clipped from V and 0 bases from J, the junction kept 5 bases outside the gene matches. Germline V gene data show CDR1 as SGHVS and CDR2 as FQNEAQ. CDR3 in DNA: TGTGCCAGCAGCACACAGGGGGCCGTCTCTGGAAACACCATATATTTT. Protein product: CASSTQGAVSGNTIYF. The variable domain in full, with the rest retrieved from reference TRBV7-8 and TRBJ1-3, is GAGVSQSPRYKVAKRGQDVALRCDPISGHVSLFWYQQALGQGPEFLTYFQNEAQLDKSGLPSDRFFAERPEGSVSTLKIQRTQQEDSAVYLCASSTQGAVSGNTIYFGEGSWLTVV.